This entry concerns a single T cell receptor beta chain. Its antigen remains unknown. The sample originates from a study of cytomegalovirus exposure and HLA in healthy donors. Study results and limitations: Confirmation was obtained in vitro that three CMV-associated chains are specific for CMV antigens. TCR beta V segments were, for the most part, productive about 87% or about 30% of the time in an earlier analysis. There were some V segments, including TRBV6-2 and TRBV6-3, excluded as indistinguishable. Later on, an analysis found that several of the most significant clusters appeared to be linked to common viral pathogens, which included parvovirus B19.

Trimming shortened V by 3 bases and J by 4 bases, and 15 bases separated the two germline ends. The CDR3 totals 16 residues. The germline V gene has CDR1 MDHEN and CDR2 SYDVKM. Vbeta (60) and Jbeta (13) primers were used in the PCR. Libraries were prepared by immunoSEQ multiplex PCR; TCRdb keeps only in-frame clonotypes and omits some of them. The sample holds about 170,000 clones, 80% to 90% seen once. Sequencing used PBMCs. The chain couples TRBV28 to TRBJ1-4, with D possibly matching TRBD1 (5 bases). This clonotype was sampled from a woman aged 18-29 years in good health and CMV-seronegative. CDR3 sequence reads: CASSFKRGGFNEKLFF. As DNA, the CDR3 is TGTGCCAGCAGTTTTAAAAGGGGAGGCTTTAATGAAAAACTGTTTTTT.